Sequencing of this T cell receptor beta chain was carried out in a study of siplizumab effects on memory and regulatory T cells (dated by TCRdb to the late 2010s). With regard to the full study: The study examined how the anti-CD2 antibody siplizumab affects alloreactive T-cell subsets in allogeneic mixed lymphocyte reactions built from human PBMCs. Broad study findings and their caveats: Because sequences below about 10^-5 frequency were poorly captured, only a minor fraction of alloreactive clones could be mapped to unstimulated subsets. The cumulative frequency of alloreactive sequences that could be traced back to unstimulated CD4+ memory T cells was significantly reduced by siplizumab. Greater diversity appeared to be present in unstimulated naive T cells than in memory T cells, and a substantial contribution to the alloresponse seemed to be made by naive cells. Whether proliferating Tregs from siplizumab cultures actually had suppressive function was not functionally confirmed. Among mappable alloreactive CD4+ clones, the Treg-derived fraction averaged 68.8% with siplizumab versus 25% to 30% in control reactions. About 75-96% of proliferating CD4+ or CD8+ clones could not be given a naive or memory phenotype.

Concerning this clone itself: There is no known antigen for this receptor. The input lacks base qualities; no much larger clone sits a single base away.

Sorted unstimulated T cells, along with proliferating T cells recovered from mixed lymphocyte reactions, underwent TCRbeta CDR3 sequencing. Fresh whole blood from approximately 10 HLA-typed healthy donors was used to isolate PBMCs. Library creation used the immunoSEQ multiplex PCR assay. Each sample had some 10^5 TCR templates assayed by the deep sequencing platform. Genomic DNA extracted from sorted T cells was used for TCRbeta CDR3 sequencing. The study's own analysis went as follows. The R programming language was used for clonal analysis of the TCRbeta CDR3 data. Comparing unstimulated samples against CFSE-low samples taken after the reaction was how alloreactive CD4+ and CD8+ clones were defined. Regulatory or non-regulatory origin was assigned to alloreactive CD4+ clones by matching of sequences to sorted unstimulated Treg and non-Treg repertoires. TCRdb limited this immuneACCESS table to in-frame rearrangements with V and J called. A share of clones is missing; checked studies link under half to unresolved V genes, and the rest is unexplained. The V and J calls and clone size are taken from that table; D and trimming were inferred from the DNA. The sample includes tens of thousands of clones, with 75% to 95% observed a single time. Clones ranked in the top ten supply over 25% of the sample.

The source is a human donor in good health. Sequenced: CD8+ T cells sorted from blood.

The CDR3 here reads CASSLPWTSGYEQYF. The DNA reads as follows: TGCGCCAGCAGCTTGCCATGGACTAGCGGCTACGAGCAGTACTTC. The rearrangement joined TRBV5-1 to TRBJ2-7; 10 central bases correspond to TRBD2. Per the germline V gene, SGHRS is the CDR1 and YFSETQ is the CDR2. V is trimmed back by 1 base and J by 3 bases, and the junction contains 4 bases that no gene match accounts for. There are 15 amino acids in the CDR3, from cysteine to phenylalanine inclusive. Just the 45-base CDR3 DNA is kept, in frame starting at base 1.